This T cell receptor beta chain appears in the sequencing data of a study of blood T cell repertoires in COVID-19. Clones were sequenced by immunoSEQ multiplex PCR, and TCRdb holds only the in-frame ones, with some missing. The sample carries about 210,000 clones, 84% recorded once. The V gene lost 9 bases and the J gene lost 6 bases, with 17 bases spanning the gap. Germline V gives CDR1 LNHDA, CDR2 SQIVND (reference sequence). CDR3 size: 13 residues. The source of this sequence is a woman of 80 years or more with COVID-19, enrolled during active disease. The chain is built from TRBV19 and TRBJ1-2; D ambiguous. Sequenced sample: peripheral blood. CDR3 sequence reads: CASSREGVDGYTF. The CDR3 nucleotides read TGTGCCAGCAGTCGGGAGGGCGTGGATGGCTACACCTTC.